The 2 T cell receptor beta chains below all came from one sample that was sequenced in a study of blood T cell repertoires in COVID-19. Profiled with immunoSEQ multiplex PCR; TCRdb holds only in-frame clones, not every one. Counted here are approximately 280,000 clones, roughly nine tenths occurring once; the ten biggest clones make up under 7%. The source material was PBMCs or T cells enriched from blood (not recorded which). These receptors all stem from a woman aged 40 to 50 who had recovered from COVID-19.

V usage is TRBV27 and J usage is TRBJ1-1, with D hard to call. The germline CDR1 and CDR2 sequences are MNHEY and SMNVEV (reference sequence). The CDR3 is 13 residues long. V lost 0 bases and J 4 bases, leaving 6 bases between the germline ends. DNA of the CDR3: TGTGCCAGCAGTTTATCGGAGGGCACTGAAGCTTTCTTT. It encodes CASSLSEGTEAFF.

This sequence joins TRBV7-3 and TRBJ2-1, with unresolved D. CDR1 SGHTA and CDR2 FQGTGA come from the germline V gene. The CDR3 has 13 residues. V was shortened by 2 bases and J by 6 bases, with 8 bases between the two germline ends. CDR3: CASSLGGLNEQFF. CDR3 DNA sequence: TGTGCCAGCAGCTTAGGCGGCCTCAATGAGCAGTTCTTC.